Ten or more counts support the clone carrying this TCR beta chain. This sample stems from a study of T cells in Graves' hyperthyroidism and ophthalmopathy. Amplification of TCR beta CDR3 regions used RNA as the template. The primer set for the first-round RT-PCR of the TCR CDR3 was HTBI. TCRdb re-analysed the multiplex PCR reads in MiXCR, keeping a single row per CDR3 protein. This table holds approximately 560,000 distinct CDR3 sequences, approximately 14% found once. Material for sequencing was blood. The clonotype was recovered from a woman in her twenties or thirties with Graves' hyperthyroidism.

The CDR3 reads CASSTPGPVPETQYF. In nucleotides, the CDR3 is TGTGCCAGCAGTACCCCCGGCCCCGTGCCAGAGACCCAGTACTTC. This chain connects TRBV28 to TRBJ2-5, with D hard to call. The CDR3 runs to 15 residues. Looked up from germline, CDR1 is MDHEN and CDR2 is SYDVKM. The V and J ends lost 5 bases and 4 bases respectively, with 17 bases between them.